This record looks at one T cell receptor beta chain sequence and its context. Its recognized antigen is unknown. Nothing much larger sits one base from this clone, and base qualities are not available. V has 4 bases trimmed and J has 3 bases trimmed; junction bases matching no gene number 6. CDR1 and CDR2, per the germline V gene, are MRHNA and SNTAGT. Measured from the cysteine to the phenylalanine, the CDR3 is 15 residues long. The entry retains the CDR3 DNA only, 45 bases that are in frame from base 1. These data belong to a study of shared clonotypes between healthy human individuals (TCRdb year 2020). For the wider study: The cohort comprised a couple of women and three men aged 18 to 49 years. To increase sequencing depth and limit assay-specific biases, different laboratories used diverse techniques to prepare libraries and sequence TCR repertoires. To estimate repertoire size and how much clonotype sharing occurs between individuals, the study deeply sequenced the blood TCR repertoires of several healthy adults. For each donor, three plates each were used for CD4 naive and CD4 memory, two plates were used for CD8 naive, and one plate was used for CD8 memory. Each donor's leukapheresis produced roughly between roughly 0.85 and 10 billion PBMCs. Findings and caveats that apply to the study as a whole: Based on pairwise subsampling, the degree of clonotype sharing among donors was expected to be affected by sequencing depth. Even with the large sequencing depth, rarefaction of the sorted-subset datasets indicated that sequencing was incomplete. Sampling was limited to blood, and TCR repertoires in tissue likely differ from TCR repertoires in blood. Naive subsets generally had larger estimated clonotype richness than memory subsets did. Compared with non-shared clonotypes, the clonotypes found in all four sorted-subset donors had higher generation probabilities. The small number of donors limited the genetic and exposure-history diversity represented. About 5% of naive CD4, 3.5% of naive CD8, approximately 2.2% of memory CD4, and roughly 0.4% of memory CD8 clonotypes were shared across a few donors.

Donors were healthy HIV-negative adults with no recently reported acute infections or vaccinations. Only Caucasian adults living in Nashville, Tennessee, USA were represented among the donors. CD4+ T cells were enriched by magnetic negative selection, after which naive cells were positively selected on CD45RA and the negative fraction was taken as the memory subset. Blood was collected by leukapheresis, and PBMCs were isolated by Ficoll-Histopaque density gradient centrifugation and then cryopreserved in liquid nitrogen vapor phase. Purity and quantity of every magnetically sorted T cell population were checked by analytical flow cytometry. Each sorted fraction had its genomic DNA isolated and then quantified by UV absorbance on a Nanodrop 2000c. TCR CDR3 regions were amplified from genomic DNA by multiplex PCR using the deep immunoSEQ assay. For each cell subset, the extracted genomic DNA was distributed evenly across all wells of several immunoSEQ 96-well plates, and each plate served as one replicate. For sorted subsets, approximately 190 ng genomic DNA, equal to some 28,000 T cell genomes, was loaded into each replicate PCR. Purified libraries were measured with a Qubit 3.0 fluorometer, size-checked on a Bioanalyzer 2100, and measured again with the KAPA Library Quantification kit. A separate single-read 150-cycle Illumina NextSeq 550 flow cell was used to sequence each immunoSEQ 96-well plate. For the original study's pipeline: Because the immunoSEQ output held only junctional sequences and lacked quality scores, the filtering could not match the filtering applied to full-length reads. Sequences were annotated with PyIR, a Python wrapper for IgBLAST v1.9, and V/J genes and CDR3 were assigned using IMGT germline references. Any read was removed if the V/J assignment was weak (E-value above 1e-6), the CDR3 was missing, or the read contained stop codons, out-of-frame junctions, or ambiguous translated residues. A V3J clonotype was defined by an identical inferred V gene, J gene, and CDR3 amino acid sequence. The percentage overlap between two repertoires was calculated by dividing the number of shared unique clonotypes by the size of the smaller repertoire. Richness of each repertoire was evaluated using RTK rarefaction, the Chao1 estimator, and Recon v2.1 estimates of unobserved clonotypes. Generation probabilities for all TCRbeta clonotypes obtained by the gDNA method from a handful of donors were computed using OLGA. This immuneACCESS table, as held by TCRdb, lists in-frame sequences with V and J called but not all clones. Of the missing ones, under half trace to an unresolved V gene in checked studies; the others have no known cause. V, J and clone size reflect that table, while D and trimming were determined from the DNA. Across this sample there are roughly 1,600,000 clones, with around 98.5% seen only once. The ten largest clones add up to roughly 0.36% of the sample.

The sequence was collected from a man under 40 in good health. Material for sequencing was naive CD4+ T cells sorted from blood. What the cell subset or site label conveys for this sample: CD45RA+ positively selected. The sequence links TRBV6-4 to TRBJ2-3, and TRBD1 matches 8 of the central bases. The nucleotide sequence is TGTGCCAGCAGTGTCGGACAGGGACGGACAGATACGCAGTATTTT. The encoded protein is CASSVGQGRTDTQYF.